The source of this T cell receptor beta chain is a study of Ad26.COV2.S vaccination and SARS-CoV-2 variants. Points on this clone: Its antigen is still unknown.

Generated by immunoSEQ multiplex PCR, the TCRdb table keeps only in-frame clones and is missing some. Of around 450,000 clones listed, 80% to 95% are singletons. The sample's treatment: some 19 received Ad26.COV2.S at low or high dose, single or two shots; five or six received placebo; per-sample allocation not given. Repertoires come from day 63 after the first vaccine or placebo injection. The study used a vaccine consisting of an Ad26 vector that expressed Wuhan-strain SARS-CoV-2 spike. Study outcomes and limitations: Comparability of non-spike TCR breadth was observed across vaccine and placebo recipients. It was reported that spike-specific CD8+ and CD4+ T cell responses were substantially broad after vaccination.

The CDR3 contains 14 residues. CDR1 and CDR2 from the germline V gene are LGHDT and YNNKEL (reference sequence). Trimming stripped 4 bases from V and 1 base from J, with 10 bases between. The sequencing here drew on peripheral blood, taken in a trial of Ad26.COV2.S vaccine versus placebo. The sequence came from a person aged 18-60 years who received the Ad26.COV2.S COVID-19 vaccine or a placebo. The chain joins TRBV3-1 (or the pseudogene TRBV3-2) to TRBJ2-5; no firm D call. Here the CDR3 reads CASSRGEAQETQYF. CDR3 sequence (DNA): TGTGCCAGCAGCCGGGGTGAAGCCCAAGAGACCCAGTACTTC.